One and the same sample provided the 30 T cell receptor beta chains below, sequenced in a study of blood T cell repertoires in COVID-19. TCRdb's copy holds only in-frame clones and misses some; the assay was immunoSEQ multiplex PCR. The repertoire holds tens of thousands of clones, with over 70% as singletons. Sequenced input: peripheral blood. Receptor source: a human donor in a cohort sampled during active COVID-19.

The chain is built from TRBV19 and TRBJ1-5, with D tentatively TRBD1 (5 bases). Per germline, CDR1 LNHDA and CDR2 SQIVND (reference sequence). The CDR3 spans 18 residues. The germline V and J ends were trimmed by 3 bases and 1 base, with 19 bases remaining between them. The CDR3 reads CASSMFGQGTRSNQPQHF. The CDR3 region has the DNA TGTGCCAGTAGTATGTTCGGGCAGGGAACGAGGAGCAATCAGCCCCAGCATTTT.

The rearrangement uses TRBV24-1 and TRBJ2-6; 8 bases fit TRBD1. After removal of 3 bases from V and 1 base from J, the junction contained 10 bases not matched to a gene. Germline assignment: CDR1 KGHDR and CDR2 SFDVKD. This CDR3 region has 19 residues. In DNA form, the CDR3 reads TGTGCCACCAGTGATGCAAGGGGACAGGCTCTTTCTGGGGCCAACGTCCTGACTTTC. This gives the protein CATSDARGQALSGANVLTF.

The J gene is TRBJ1-4, the V gene TRBV30; TRBD1 agrees at 7 bases. This CDR3 spans 13 amino acids. The J segment lost 13 bases and the V segment lost 5 bases, leaving 13 bases of the junction unmatched. Germline V gene data show CDR1 as GTSNPN and CDR2 as SVGIG (reference sequence). The CDR3 DNA sequence: TGTGCCTGGGACTTTACACGGACAGGAGCACTGTTTTTT. This encodes CAWDFTRTGALFF.

The rearrangement uses TRBV28 and TRBJ2-1; D is uncertain. The length of the CDR3 is 14 residues. Trimming removed 0 bases from V and 6 bases from J, with 9 bases in between. Germline CDR1 MDHEN, CDR2 SYDVKM. The CDR3 nucleotides are TGTGCCAGCAGTTTATGGCGGCGGCGCAATGAGCAGTTCTTC. Its protein product is CASSLWRRRNEQFF.

The rearrangement joins TRBV27 to TRBJ2-2; 9 nucleotides line up with TRBD2. Trimming at V came to 7 bases and at J to 5 bases, leaving 11 bases not matched to a gene. Germline CDR1 MNHEY, CDR2 SMNVEV (reference sequence). The CDR3 is made up of 16 amino acids. CDR3 sequence: CASKGASGAGTGELFF. The CDR3 region has the DNA TGTGCCAGCAAAGGGGCTAGCGGGGCGGGGACCGGGGAGCTGTTTTTT.

This chain links TRBV4-1 with TRBJ2-5, with 11 bases fitting TRBD1. The CDR3 loop spans 15 amino acids. CDR1 is MGHRA, CDR2 YSYEKL, per germline. V gave up 3 bases and J gave up 6 bases; unmatched junction bases: 6. This CDR3 is CASSQPDRGHKTQYF. CDR3 bases: TGCGCCAGCAGCCAGCCGGACAGGGGGCATAAGACCCAGTACTTC.

This clone was counted a few times. The CDR3 DNA reads as TGTGCCAGCAGTGAATCGAGGCCGAGCAATCAGCCCCAGCATTTT. Translated: CASSESRPSNQPQHF. The chain recombines TRBV6-1 with TRBJ1-5; no definite D call. This CDR3 has 15 residues. The V end lost 2 bases, the J end lost 1 base, and 9 bases lay between the germline ends. In germline, CDR1 is MNHNS, CDR2 SASEGT.

The V gene is TRBV2, the J gene TRBJ1-6, with D perhaps TRBD1 (5 bases). V was clipped by 6 bases and J by 4 bases, with 13 bases between them. The CDR3 has 15 residues. From germline, CDR1 is SNHLY and CDR2 FYNNEI. CDR3 region: CASRGGEAYNSPLHF. In DNA form, the CDR3 reads TGTGCCAGCAGGGGGGGGGAGGCGTATAATTCACCCCTCCACTTT.

The CDR3 spells CASGRDSHTDTQYF. The DNA for the CDR3 is TGTGCTAGTGGACGGGACAGCCACACAGATACGCAGTATTTT. The chain uses TRBV12-5 and TRBJ2-3, with 7 bases that match TRBD1. This CDR3 comprises 14 residues. Germline CDR1 reads LGHNT; CDR2 reads FRNRAP. After removal of 6 bases from V and 2 bases from J, the junction contained 5 bases not matched to a gene.

This chain links TRBV27 with TRBJ1-1; 7 bases map to TRBD1. With V trimmed by 4 bases and J by 7 bases, 6 bases remained unmatched. CDR3 length equals 13 residues. CDR1 is MNHEY and CDR2 is SMNVEV in the germline V gene (reference sequence). CDR3 residues: CASSSRDRDEAFF. The CDR3 nucleotides read TGTGCCAGCAGTTCAAGGGACAGAGATGAAGCTTTCTTT.

The chain combines TRBV3-1 (or the pseudogene TRBV3-2) with TRBJ1-1; 10 nucleotides line up with TRBD1. The germline V gene has CDR1 LGHDT and CDR2 YNNKEL (reference sequence). Trimming cost V 6 bases and J 3 bases; bases outside gene matches: 1. The CDR3 is 13 residues long. CDR3 residues: CASRDRGYTEAFF. As DNA, the CDR3 is TGTGCCAGCAGGGACAGGGGGTACACTGAAGCTTTCTTT.

The gene calls are TRBV6-5 and TRBJ2-2, with a possible D match to TRBD2 (7 bases). The germline V gene has CDR1 MNHEY and CDR2 SVGAGI. Trimming pared 6 bases from V and 6 bases from J, leaving 11 bases between. The CDR3 length is 13 residues. The CDR3 sequence: CASRGRGAGELFF. In DNA form, the CDR3 reads TGTGCCAGCAGAGGGAGGGGGGCCGGGGAGCTGTTTTTT.

This sequence joins TRBV30 and TRBJ2-1; 8 bases align to TRBD2. Trimming took 2 bases from V and 9 from J; bases not matched to a gene: 12. This CDR3 is built from 15 residues. Germline CDR1 GTSNPN, CDR2 SVGIG (reference sequence). CDR3: CAWSRGTRAFTEQFF. The CDR3 DNA reads as TGTGCCTGGAGTCGGGGGACTAGAGCTTTCACTGAGCAGTTCTTC.

The CDR3 sequence is CASSFEFSGWDRAETQYF. In DNA form, the CDR3 reads TGTGCCAGCAGCTTTGAGTTTAGCGGGTGGGATCGGGCAGAGACCCAGTACTTC. The chain has TRBV5-4 and TRBJ2-5; 7 bases match TRBD2. Trimming cost V 2 bases and J 4 bases; bases outside gene matches: 17. The CDR3 sequence is 18 residues long. From germline, CDR1 is SGHNT and CDR2 YYREEE (reference sequence).

J is TRBJ2-7 and V is TRBV6-5; 8 bases are a match to TRBD2. The germline gives CDR1 MNHEY, CDR2 SVGAGI. The CDR3 consists of 15 residues. V was pared by 2 bases and J by 0 bases, with 3 bases of the junction left unmatched. CDR3 residues: CASSYLAGSSYEQYV. The CDR3 region has the DNA TGTGCCAGCAGTTACCTAGCGGGTAGCTCCTACGAGCAGTACGTC.

The V gene is TRBV6-2 or TRBV6-3, the J gene TRBJ1-6, with D possibly matching TRBD1 (6 bases). The V and J ends lost 5 bases and 10 bases respectively, with 18 bases between them. Germline assignment: CDR1 MNHEY and CDR2 SVGEGT. The CDR3 loop spans 15 amino acids. The CDR3 DNA reads as TGTGCCAGCAGTAACCCCGGGACACAACGGTCACCCCTCCACTTT. Protein sequence: CASSNPGTQRSPLHF.

The chain recombines TRBV5-4 with TRBJ2-1, with 8 bases matching TRBD2. The CDR3 covers 14 residues. Germline values: CDR1 SGHNT, CDR2 YYREEE (reference sequence). V gave up 5 bases and J gave up 7 bases; unmatched junction bases: 8. The CDR3 loop reads CASRSGGRLNEQFF. The CDR3 region has the DNA TGTGCCAGCAGGTCGGGGGGGCGGTTGAATGAGCAGTTCTTC.

The rearrangement links TRBV11-2 to TRBJ1-1, with TRBD1 as a possible D gene (6 bases). Germline CDR1 SGHAT, CDR2 FQNNGV. The CDR3 consists of 14 residues. The V end lost 4 bases, the J end lost 6 bases, and 15 bases lay between the germline ends. CDR3 region: CASSSQGGGSEAFF. The CDR3 DNA is TGTGCCAGCAGCTCGCAAGGGGGGGGGTCTGAAGCTTTCTTT.

Of note for this clone: The junction shows a germline mismatch at one end, possibly a read error. The V and J genes are TRBV6-5 and TRBJ1-1; tentative D call: TRBD1 (5 bases). The CDR3 spans 16 residues. CDR1 and CDR2 (germline): MNHEY, SVGAGI. The CDR3 DNA follows: TGTGCCAGCAGTCACTCGGGACTGAGGATGAACACTGAAGCTTTCTTT. Translation: CASSHSGLRMNTEAFF.

This clone occurred a few times. The chain couples TRBV21-1 to TRBJ1-1; the table names TRBD1, a call not compared with the DNA. TRBV21-1 constitutes a pseudogene. The CDR3 sequence is 16 residues long. The CDR3 reads CASSKVGHRGVTEAFF. The CDR3 nucleotides are TGTGCCAGCAGCAAAGTTGGCCACAGGGGAGTCACTGAAGCTTTCTTT.

V usage is TRBV11-3 and J usage is TRBJ2-1; a possible D gene is TRBD2 (5 bases). Germline V CDR1 and CDR2: SGHNT, YENEEA. Deletions cut 4 bases from V and 4 bases from J, with 8 bases between. CDR3 size: 13 residues. The CDR3: CASSSERYNEQFF. The CDR3, as DNA: TGTGCCAGCAGCTCAGAGCGGTACAATGAGCAGTTCTTC.

The chain carries TRBV4-1 and TRBJ2-6; 11 nucleotides align to TRBD2. This CDR3 has 20 residues. V dropped 0 bases and J dropped 0; count of bases not matched to a gene: 7. Germline loops: CDR1 MGHRA, CDR2 YSYEKL. The CDR3 nucleotides read TGCGCCAGCAGCCAAGAAGGGACTAGCGGACTTTACTCTGGGGCCAACGTCCTGACTTTC. Translated, it gives CASSQEGTSGLYSGANVLTF.

This chain connects TRBV5-4 to TRBJ1-3, with D possibly being TRBD1 (5 bases). The V gene lost 4 bases and the J gene lost 3 bases, with 8 bases spanning the gap. Germline V gene lookup returns CDR1 SGHNT and CDR2 YYREEE (reference sequence). The CDR3 covers 13 residues. CDR3 DNA: TGTGCCAGCAGCGGGGGACTTGGAAACACCATATATTTT. Translated: CASSGGLGNTIYF.

The chain couples TRBV21-1 to TRBJ2-7; the DNA was not used to check the table's D call, TRBD1. TRBV21-1 is tagged as a pseudogene. The CDR3 has 16 residues. This chain's CDR3 is CASSKGCTGPRYEQYV. The CDR3 DNA follows: TGTGCCAGCAGCAAAGGGTGCACAGGGCCGAGATACGAGCAGTACGTC.

This clone was counted between two and nine times. The chain combines TRBV10-1 with TRBJ2-7, with a tentative D call TRBD1 (5 bases). The ends were cut back, 0 bases at V and 0 bases at J, with 18 bases in the middle. Germline CDR1 is WNHNN and CDR2 is SYGVQD (reference sequence). CDR3 length: 18 amino acids. The CDR3 sequence: CASSESPTGDNSSYEQYV. The CDR3 DNA follows: TGCGCCAGCAGTGAGTCCCCTACAGGTGATAATAGCTCCTACGAGCAGTACGTC.

For this clone: One end of the junction fails to match germline, which may point to a read error. CDR3 coding DNA: TGTGCTAGCAGCTTAGCCGGGATCTACAATGAGCAGTTCTTC. Amino acid sequence: CASSLAGIYNEQFF. V usage is TRBV7-7 and J usage is TRBJ2-1; D is possibly TRBD2 (5 bases). The CDR3 loop spans 14 amino acids. Germline V CDR1 and CDR2: SSHAT, FNYEAQ (reference sequence). Full variable domain (rest looked up from reference TRBV7-7 and TRBJ2-1): GAGVSQSPRYKVTKRGQDVTLRCDPISSHATLYWYQQALGQGPEFLTYFNYEAQPDKSGLPSDRFSAERPEGSISTLTIQRTEQRDSAMYRCASSLAGIYNEQFFGPGTRLTVL.

The V call is TRBV7-2, the J call TRBJ2-7, with D tentatively TRBD1 (5 bases). Trimming cost V 5 bases and J 1 base, with 12 bases left between them. Germline-derived CDR1 and CDR2 are SGHTA and FQGNSA. The CDR3 spans 14 residues. CDR3 in DNA: TGTGCCAGCAGCCCCCCAGGGATATCCTACGAGCAGTACTTC. This gives the protein CASSPPGISYEQYF.

The chain joins TRBV4-1 to TRBJ2-5; 7 nucleotides match TRBD1. J gave up 5 bases and V 0 bases, and 6 bases lay outside the gene matches. This CDR3 region has 15 residues. Per germline, CDR1 MGHRA and CDR2 YSYEKL. This CDR3 reads CASSQETGVGETQYF. The DNA for the CDR3 is TGCGCCAGCAGCCAAGAAACAGGGGTTGGCGAGACCCAGTACTTC.

The chain carries TRBV2 and TRBJ1-1; D unclear. The germline CDR1 and CDR2 sequences are SNHLY and FYNNEI. The CDR3 is 14 amino acids. Trimming pared 3 bases from V and 0 bases from J, leaving 8 bases between. CDR3 in DNA: TGTGCCAGCAGTGATTATCGGTTGAACACTGAAGCTTTCTTT. Its protein product is CASSDYRLNTEAFF.

The chain joins TRBV7-2 to TRBJ1-1, with a weak D call TRBD1 (5 bases). Germline CDR1 SGHTA, CDR2 FQGNSA. This CDR3 has 14 amino acids. V was clipped by 1 base and J by 0 bases, with 6 bases between them. The CDR3 DNA is TGTGCCAGCAGCTTAGGACAGATGAACACTGAAGCTTTCTTT. Translation: CASSLGQMNTEAFF. The complete variable domain, with remaining parts taken from reference TRBV7-2 and TRBJ1-1, reads GAGVSQSPSNKVTEKGKDVELRCDPISGHTALYWYRQSLGQGLEFLIYFQGNSAPDKSGLPSDRFSAERTGGSVSTLTIQRTQQEDSAVYLCASSLGQMNTEAFFGQGTRLTVV.